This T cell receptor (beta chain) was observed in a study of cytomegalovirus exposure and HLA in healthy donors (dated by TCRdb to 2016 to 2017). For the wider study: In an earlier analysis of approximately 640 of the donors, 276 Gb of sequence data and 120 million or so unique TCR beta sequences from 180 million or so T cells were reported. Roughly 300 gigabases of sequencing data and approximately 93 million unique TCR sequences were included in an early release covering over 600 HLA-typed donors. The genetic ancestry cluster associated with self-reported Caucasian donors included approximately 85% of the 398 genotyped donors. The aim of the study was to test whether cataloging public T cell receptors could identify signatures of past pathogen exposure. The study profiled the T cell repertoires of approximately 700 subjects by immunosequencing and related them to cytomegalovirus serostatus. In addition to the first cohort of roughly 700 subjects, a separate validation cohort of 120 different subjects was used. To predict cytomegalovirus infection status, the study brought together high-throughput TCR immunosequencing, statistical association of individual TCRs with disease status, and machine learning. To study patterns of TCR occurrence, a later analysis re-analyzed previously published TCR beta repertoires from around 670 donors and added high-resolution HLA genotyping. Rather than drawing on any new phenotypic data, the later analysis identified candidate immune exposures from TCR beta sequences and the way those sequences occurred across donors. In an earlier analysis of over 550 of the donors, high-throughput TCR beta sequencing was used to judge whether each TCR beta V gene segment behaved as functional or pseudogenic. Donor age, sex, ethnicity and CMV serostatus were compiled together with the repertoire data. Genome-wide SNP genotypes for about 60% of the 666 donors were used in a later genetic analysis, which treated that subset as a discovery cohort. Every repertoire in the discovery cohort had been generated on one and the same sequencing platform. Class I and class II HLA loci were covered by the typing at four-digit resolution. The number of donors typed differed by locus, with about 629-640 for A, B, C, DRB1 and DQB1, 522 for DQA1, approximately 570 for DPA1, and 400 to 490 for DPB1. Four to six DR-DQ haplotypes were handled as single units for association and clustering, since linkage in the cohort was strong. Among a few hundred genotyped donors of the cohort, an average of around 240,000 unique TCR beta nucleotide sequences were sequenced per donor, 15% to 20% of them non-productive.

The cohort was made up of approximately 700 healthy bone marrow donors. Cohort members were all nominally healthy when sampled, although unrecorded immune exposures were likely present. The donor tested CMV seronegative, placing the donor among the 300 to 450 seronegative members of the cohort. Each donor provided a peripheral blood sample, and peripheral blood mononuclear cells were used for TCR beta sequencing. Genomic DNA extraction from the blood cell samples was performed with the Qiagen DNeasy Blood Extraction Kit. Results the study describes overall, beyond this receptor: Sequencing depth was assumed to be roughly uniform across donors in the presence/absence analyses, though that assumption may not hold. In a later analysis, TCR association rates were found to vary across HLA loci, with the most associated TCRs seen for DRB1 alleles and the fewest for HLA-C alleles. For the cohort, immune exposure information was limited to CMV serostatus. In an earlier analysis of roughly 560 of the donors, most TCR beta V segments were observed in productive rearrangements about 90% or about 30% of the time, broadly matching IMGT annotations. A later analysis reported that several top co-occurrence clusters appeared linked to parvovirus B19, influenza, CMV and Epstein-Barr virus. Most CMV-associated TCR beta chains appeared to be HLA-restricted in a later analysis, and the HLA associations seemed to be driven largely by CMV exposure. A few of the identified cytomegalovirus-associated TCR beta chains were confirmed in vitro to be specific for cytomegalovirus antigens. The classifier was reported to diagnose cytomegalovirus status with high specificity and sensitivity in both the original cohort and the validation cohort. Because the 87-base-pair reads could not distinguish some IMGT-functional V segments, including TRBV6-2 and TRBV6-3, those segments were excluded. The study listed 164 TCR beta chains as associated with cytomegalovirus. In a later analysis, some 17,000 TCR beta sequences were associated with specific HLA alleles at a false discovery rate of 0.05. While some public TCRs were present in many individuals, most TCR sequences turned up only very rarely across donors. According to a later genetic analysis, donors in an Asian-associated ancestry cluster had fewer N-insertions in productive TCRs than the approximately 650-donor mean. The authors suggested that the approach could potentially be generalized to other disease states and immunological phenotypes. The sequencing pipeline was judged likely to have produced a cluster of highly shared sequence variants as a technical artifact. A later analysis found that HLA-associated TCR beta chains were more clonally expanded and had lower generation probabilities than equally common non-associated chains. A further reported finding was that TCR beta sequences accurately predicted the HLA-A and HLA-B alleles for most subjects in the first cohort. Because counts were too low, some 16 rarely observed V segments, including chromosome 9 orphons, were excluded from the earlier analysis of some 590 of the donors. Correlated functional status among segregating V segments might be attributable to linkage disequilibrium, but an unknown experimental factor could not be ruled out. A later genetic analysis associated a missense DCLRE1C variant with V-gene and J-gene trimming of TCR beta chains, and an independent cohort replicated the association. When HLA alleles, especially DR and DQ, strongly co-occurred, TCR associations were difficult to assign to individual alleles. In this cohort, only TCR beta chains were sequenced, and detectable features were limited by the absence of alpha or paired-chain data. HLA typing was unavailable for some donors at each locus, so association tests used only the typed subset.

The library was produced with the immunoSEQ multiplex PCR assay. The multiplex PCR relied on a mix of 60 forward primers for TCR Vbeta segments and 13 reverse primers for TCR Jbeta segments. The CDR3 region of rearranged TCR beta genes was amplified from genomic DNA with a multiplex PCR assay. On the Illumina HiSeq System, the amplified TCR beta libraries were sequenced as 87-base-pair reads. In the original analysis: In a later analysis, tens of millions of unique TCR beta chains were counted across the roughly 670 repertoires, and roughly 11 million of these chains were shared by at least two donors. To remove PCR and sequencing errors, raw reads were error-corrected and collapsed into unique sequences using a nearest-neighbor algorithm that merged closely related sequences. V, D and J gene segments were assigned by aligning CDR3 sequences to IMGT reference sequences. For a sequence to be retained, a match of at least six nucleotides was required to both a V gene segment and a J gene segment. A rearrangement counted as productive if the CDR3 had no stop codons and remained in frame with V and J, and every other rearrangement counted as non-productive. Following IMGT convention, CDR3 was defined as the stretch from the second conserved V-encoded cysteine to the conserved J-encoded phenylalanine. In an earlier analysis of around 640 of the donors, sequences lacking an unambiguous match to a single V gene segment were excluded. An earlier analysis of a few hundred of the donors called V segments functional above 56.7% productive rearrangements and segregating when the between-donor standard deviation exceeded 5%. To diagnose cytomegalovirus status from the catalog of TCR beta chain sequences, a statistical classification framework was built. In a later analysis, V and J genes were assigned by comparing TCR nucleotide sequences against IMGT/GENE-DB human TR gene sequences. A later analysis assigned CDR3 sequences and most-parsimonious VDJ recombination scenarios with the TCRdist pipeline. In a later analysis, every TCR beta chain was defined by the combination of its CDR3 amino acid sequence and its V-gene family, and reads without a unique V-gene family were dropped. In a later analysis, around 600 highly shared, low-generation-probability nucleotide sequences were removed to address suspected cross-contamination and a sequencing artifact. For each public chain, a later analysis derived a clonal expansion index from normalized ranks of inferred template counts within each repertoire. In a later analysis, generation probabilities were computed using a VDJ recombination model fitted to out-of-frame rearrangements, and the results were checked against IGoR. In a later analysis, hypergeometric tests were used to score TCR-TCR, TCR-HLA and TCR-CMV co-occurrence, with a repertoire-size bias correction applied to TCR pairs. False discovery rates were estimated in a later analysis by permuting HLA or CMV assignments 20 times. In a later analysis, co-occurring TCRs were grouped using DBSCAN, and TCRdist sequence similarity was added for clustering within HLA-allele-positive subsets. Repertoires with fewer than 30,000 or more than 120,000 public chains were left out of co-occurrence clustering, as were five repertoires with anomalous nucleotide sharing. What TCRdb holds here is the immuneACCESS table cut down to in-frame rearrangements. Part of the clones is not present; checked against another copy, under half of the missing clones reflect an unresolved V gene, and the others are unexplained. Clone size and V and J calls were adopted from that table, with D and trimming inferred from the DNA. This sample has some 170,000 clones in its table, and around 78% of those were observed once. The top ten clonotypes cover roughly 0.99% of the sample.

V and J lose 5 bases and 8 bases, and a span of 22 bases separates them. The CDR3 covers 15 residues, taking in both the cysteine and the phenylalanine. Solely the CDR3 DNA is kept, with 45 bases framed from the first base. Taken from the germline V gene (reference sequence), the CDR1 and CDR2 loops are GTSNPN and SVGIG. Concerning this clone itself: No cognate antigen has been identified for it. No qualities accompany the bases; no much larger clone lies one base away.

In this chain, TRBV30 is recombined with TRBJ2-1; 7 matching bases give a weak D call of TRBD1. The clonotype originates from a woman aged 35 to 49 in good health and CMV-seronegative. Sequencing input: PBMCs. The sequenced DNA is TGTGCCTGGGTCCCCCCGGGAGAGCAGGGGGATGAGCAGTTCTTC. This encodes CAWVPPGEQGDEQFF.